This T cell receptor beta chain appears in the sequencing data of a study of blood T cell repertoires in COVID-19. Across the study: Italy, Spain and the United States were the sources of the convalescent and acute COVID-19 samples. T cells, B-cell-depleted T cells, or PBMCs provided the cDNA or gDNA that served as material.

The CDR3 covers 14 residues. Trimming at V came to 5 bases and at J to 1 base, leaving 2 bases not matched to a gene. Looked up from germline, CDR1 is SGHTA and CDR2 is FQGNSA. Under the authors' procedure: The authors estimated nucleated cell counts from reference gene primer amplification. Libraries were prepared by immunoSEQ multiplex PCR; TCRdb keeps only in-frame clonotypes and omits some of them. That table gives V, J and clone size, and the DNA gave D and trimming. This repertoire shows 45,000 to 70,000 clones, about 90% found once; its top ten account for about 7.3%. This TCR came from a woman aged 55-70 years with active or convalescent COVID-19. The sequenced sample was peripheral blood. The J gene is TRBJ1-5, the V gene TRBV7-2; 7 bases agree with TRBD1. This chain's CDR3 is CASSKTGSNQPQHF. In nucleotides, the CDR3 is TGTGCCAGCAGCAAGACAGGGAGCAATCAGCCCCAGCATTTT.